The rows below give T cell receptor beta chains drawn from one sample of a study of technical replicates of blood from a few donors. Here immunoSEQ multiplex PCR was the method, and the copy in TCRdb shows in-frame clones only, minus some. The profile covers about 53,000 clones, with about 86% appearing a single time and roughly 5.2% taken by the ten largest. Sequenced: PBMCs. The source of these receptors is a human donor in good health. Some clones in this sample may be carry-over from other donors' samples. CDR3s include the opening cysteine and the closing phenylalanine or tryptophan. Each record gives: D gene, J gene, V gene, CDR3 protein. A D gene is named only where the DNA matches it firmly.

D gene: TRBD1; J gene: TRBJ2-1; V gene: TRBV5-4; CDR3 protein: CASSLGTGGDHEQFF
D gene: -; J gene: TRBJ1-3; V gene: TRBV12-5; CDR3 protein: CATKRGGQGGNTIYF
D gene: TRBD1; J gene: TRBJ2-1; V gene: TRBV4-3; CDR3 protein: CASSQDRGRGHEQFF
D gene: TRBD2; J gene: TRBJ2-7; V gene: TRBV9; CDR3 protein: CASSVGREVSYEQYF
D gene: -; J gene: TRBJ2-3; V gene: TRBV4-2; CDR3 protein: CASSLNGGGPTDTQYF
D gene: -; J gene: TRBJ2-5; V gene: TRBV7-3; CDR3 protein: CASSPRGSGGETQYF
D gene: -; J gene: TRBJ2-7; V gene: TRBV4-1; CDR3 protein: CASSQDLAYSYEQYF
D gene: -; J gene: TRBJ2-3; V gene: TRBV13; CDR3 protein: CASSFGVPSPTDTQYF
D gene: TRBD1; J gene: TRBJ2-5; V gene: TRBV5-1; CDR3 protein: CASSLVGQGVQETQYF
D gene: -; J gene: TRBJ2-2; V gene: TRBV7-8; CDR3 protein: CASKPPIRFDTGELFF
D gene: -; J gene: TRBJ1-2; V gene: TRBV19; CDR3 protein: CASNPGENYGYTF
D gene: TRBD1; J gene: TRBJ1-5; V gene: TRBV2; CDR3 protein: CASSAGTGEQPQHF
D gene: -; J gene: TRBJ2-7; V gene: TRBV5-6; CDR3 protein: CASSRTGASYEQYF
D gene: TRBD2; J gene: TRBJ2-7; V gene: TRBV4-2; CDR3 protein: CASSQDLAGATYEQYF
D gene: -; J gene: TRBJ2-7; V gene: TRBV5-1; CDR3 protein: CASSLTQGYEQYF
D gene: TRBD1; J gene: TRBJ2-4; V gene: TRBV5-8; CDR3 protein: CASSVDRGIQYF
D gene: TRBD2; J gene: TRBJ2-1; V gene: TRBV7-2; CDR3 protein: CASSPFGTRDHNEQFF
D gene: -; J gene: TRBJ2-2; V gene: TRBV15; CDR3 protein: CATSMVDSSGELFF
D gene: TRBD1; J gene: TRBJ2-7; V gene: TRBV27; CDR3 protein: CASSLTGGREQYF
D gene: TRBD1; J gene: TRBJ2-5; V gene: TRBV11-3; CDR3 protein: CASSQTGEETQYF
D gene: -; J gene: TRBJ2-5; V gene: TRBV18; CDR3 protein: CASSPPGAAQETQYF
D gene: TRBD1; J gene: TRBJ1-5; V gene: TRBV5-6; CDR3 protein: CASSPGQGNQPQHF
D gene: TRBD2; J gene: TRBJ2-7; V gene: TRBV4-2; CDR3 protein: CASSLNEREAVYEQYF
D gene: -; J gene: TRBJ2-2; V gene: TRBV7-2; CDR3 protein: CASTLQQGRTGELFF
D gene: -; J gene: TRBJ1-3; V gene: TRBV5-4; CDR3 protein: CASSSTQGTSGNTIYF
D gene: TRBD2; J gene: TRBJ2-3; V gene: TRBV4-1; CDR3 protein: CASSHFSASGVNTDTQYF
D gene: TRBD1; J gene: TRBJ1-2; V gene: TRBV4-3; CDR3 protein: CASSLNRGANYGYTF
D gene: -; J gene: TRBJ1-2; V gene: TRBV6-5; CDR3 protein: CASSYSHRIYGYTF
D gene: TRBD2; J gene: TRBJ2-7; V gene: TRBV29-1; CDR3 protein: CSVVGGSSYEQYF
D gene: -; J gene: TRBJ1-1; V gene: TRBV2; CDR3 protein: CASTDAWRTEAFF
D gene: -; J gene: TRBJ1-2; V gene: TRBV2; CDR3 protein: CASSSLGRMGYGYTF
D gene: TRBD1; J gene: TRBJ2-7; V gene: TRBV19; CDR3 protein: CASSTTGFYEQYF
D gene: TRBD1; J gene: TRBJ2-3; V gene: TRBV11-2; CDR3 protein: CASSLVGTGAGTDTQYF
D gene: TRBD2; J gene: TRBJ2-1; V gene: TRBV19; CDR3 protein: CASSIGLSGGSYNEQFF
D gene: -; J gene: TRBJ2-5; V gene: TRBV7-9; CDR3 protein: CASSLIDRRATQYF
D gene: TRBD1; J gene: TRBJ2-5; V gene: TRBV2; CDR3 protein: CASSGGTGSQETQYF
D gene: -; J gene: TRBJ2-1; V gene: TRBV4-1; CDR3 protein: CASSQDRRTTSYNEQFF
D gene: -; J gene: TRBJ2-7; V gene: TRBV7-2; CDR3 protein: CASSYTGGAYEQYF
D gene: TRBD2; J gene: TRBJ2-2; V gene: TRBV27; CDR3 protein: CASSLWLAGGPGELFF
D gene: -; J gene: TRBJ1-3; V gene: TRBV11-1; CDR3 protein: CASSLLGLSSGNTIYF
D gene: -; J gene: TRBJ1-1; V gene: TRBV7-2; CDR3 protein: CASSFDTEAFF
D gene: TRBD1; J gene: TRBJ2-1; V gene: TRBV10-2; CDR3 protein: CASSEMGQISYNEQFF
D gene: TRBD1; J gene: TRBJ1-2; V gene: TRBV15; CDR3 protein: CATSPGGGYGYTF
D gene: -; J gene: TRBJ2-7; V gene: TRBV19; CDR3 protein: CASSIQAPGRNYEQYF
D gene: -; J gene: TRBJ2-7; V gene: TRBV4-3; CDR3 protein: CASSQGTGGGDEQYF
D gene: TRBD2; J gene: TRBJ2-3; V gene: TRBV11-3; CDR3 protein: CASSRGGLDTDTQYF
D gene: TRBD2; J gene: TRBJ2-1; V gene: TRBV11-2; CDR3 protein: CASRDTGLAGVRNEQFF
D gene: TRBD2; J gene: TRBJ2-7; V gene: TRBV5-6; CDR3 protein: CASSPRYRTSSYEQYF
D gene: TRBD1; J gene: TRBJ1-5; V gene: TRBV4-3; CDR3 protein: CASSQAVPGQGGQPQHF
D gene: TRBD1; J gene: TRBJ1-1; V gene: TRBV5-1; CDR3 protein: CASSRQGDDPEAFF
D gene: TRBD2; J gene: TRBJ2-7; V gene: TRBV10-3; CDR3 protein: CAIRPGLAGGVAYEQYF
D gene: TRBD2; J gene: TRBJ2-3; V gene: TRBV11-2; CDR3 protein: CASSLVRLAGGRRDTQYF
D gene: TRBD2; J gene: TRBJ2-5; V gene: TRBV7-2; CDR3 protein: CASSSGLAGVETQYF
D gene: TRBD1; J gene: TRBJ1-2; V gene: TRBV30; CDR3 protein: CAWSPDRGYGYTF
D gene: -; J gene: TRBJ2-2; V gene: TRBV28; CDR3 protein: CASSPRTVSNTGELFF
D gene: -; J gene: TRBJ1-1; V gene: TRBV5-6; CDR3 protein: CASSWRFRTNTEAFF
D gene: -; J gene: TRBJ1-4; V gene: TRBV19; CDR3 protein: CASSRRSVGTNEKLFF
D gene: TRBD1; J gene: TRBJ2-3; V gene: TRBV6-5; CDR3 protein: CASSSRGQGMDTQYF
D gene: TRBD1; J gene: TRBJ1-2; V gene: TRBV6-5; CDR3 protein: CASSRTGGSYGYTF
D gene: TRBD1; J gene: TRBJ1-2; V gene: TRBV2; CDR3 protein: CASTGQGPLYGYTF